These 3 T cell receptor beta chains were sequenced from one sample in a study of long-term antiretroviral therapy in people with HIV. It was version v3.0 of the immunoSEQ assay that was run at survey level. The assay was immunoSEQ multiplex PCR, and TCRdb's table has in-frame clones only and misses some. The profile shows around 39,000 clones, over 80% of them singletons. Sequencing was performed on unsorted PBMCs, taken 1 year after starting antiretroviral therapy. Receptors originate from a man aged 18 to 30 with HIV.

This chain connects TRBV28 to TRBJ1-1; 9 bases align to TRBD1. Germline trimming cut 1 base from V and 1 base from J; bases unmatched to any gene: 13. This CDR3 region has 19 residues. Germline V lookup: CDR1 MDHEN, CDR2 SYDVKM. The CDR3 is CASSLFSVGQGKKNTEAFF. CDR3 DNA: TGTGCCAGCAGTTTATTTAGTGTTGGACAGGGGAAAAAGAACACTGAAGCTTTCTTT.

V usage is TRBV4-3 and J usage is TRBJ2-7; 10 bases map to TRBD1. The germline CDR1 and CDR2 sequences are LGHNA and YSLEER. CDR3 length equals 18 residues. The junction had 13 bases not matched to a gene; V was cut back by 1 base and J by 4 bases. CDR3 region: CASSQGVGGQGYYYEQYF. The DNA of the CDR3 is TGCGCCAGCAGCCAAGGGGTTGGGGGACAGGGGTATTATTACGAGCAGTACTTC.

The chain uses TRBV27 and TRBJ1-3; tentative D call: TRBD1 (6 bases). Germline values: CDR1 MNHEY, CDR2 SMNVEV (reference sequence). The CDR3 runs 15 residues. V gave up 6 bases and J gave up 0 bases, with 12 bases separating them. The DNA for the CDR3 is TGTGCCAGCAGCCCGGACAGTTCCTCTGGAAACACCATATATTTT. Encoded protein: CASSPDSSSGNTIYF.